The rows below give T cell receptor beta chains drawn from one sample of a study of metastatic and nonmetastatic thyroid tumors. TCRdb redid the clone calls on the PCR reads using MiXCR. The sample shows approximately 35,000 clones, 35% to 40% of them seen only once. The specimen sequenced was tumor tissue. All receptors derive from a female donor with papillary thyroid cancer or a benign thyroid nodule (not recorded which). Some clones in this sample may be carry-over from other donors' samples. Each CDR3 is given with its conserved first and last residue. A D gene is named only where the DNA matches it firmly. The listing skips clone size in some rows; elsewhere it reads once, few, many or a size class.

V	size	J	D	DNA	CDR3
TRBV28	few	TRBJ1-5	-	TGTGCCAGCAGTCCCCTTAGTGGCGGTAGCAATCAGCCCCAGCATTTT	CASSPLSGGSNQPQHF
TRBV3-1	few	TRBJ2-2	-	TGTGCCAGCAGCCACGCCGGGGAGCTGTTTTTT	CASSHAGELFF
TRBV6-5	few	TRBJ1-6	-	TGTGCCAGCAGTTACATCCGCAGCTCCTATAATTCACCCCTCCACTTT	CASSYIRSSYNSPLHF
TRBV6-1	-	TRBJ2-1	TRBD1	TGTGCCAGCAAGGCGAGGACAGGAGACTACAATGAGCAGTTCTTC	CASKARTGDYNEQFF
TRBV12-3/TRBV12-4	-	TRBJ2-1	-	TGTGCCAGCAGCCCTAGCAACCCCTACAATGAGCAGTTCTTC	CASSPSNPYNEQFF
TRBV6-1	few	TRBJ2-1	TRBD1	TGTGCCAGCAGGACGGGACAGGCCAACCATGAGCAGTTCTTC	CASRTGQANHEQFF
TRBV4-2	-	TRBJ2-3	-	TGTGCCAGCAGCCCAGGAGAGAGGGGGGGAACAGATACGCAGTATTTT	CASSPGERGGTDTQYF
TRBV10-2	few	TRBJ2-3	-	TGCGCCAGCAAGAGAGAGGGGCGATACACAGATACGCAGTATTTT	CASKREGRYTDTQYF
TRBV3-1	-	TRBJ2-1	-	TGTGCCAGCAGCCGCTTGACGGAAAATGAGCAGTTCTTC	CASSRLTENEQFF
TRBV5-1	-	TRBJ1-2	-	TGCGCCAGCAGCTTCCGGGGAAGACAAACGGATGGCTACACCTTC	CASSFRGRQTDGYTF
TRBV6-1	-	TRBJ2-3	TRBD2	TGTGCCAGCAGTGAAGGGTCGAGCGGGGGGAGGGAGTATTTT	CASSEGSSGGREYF
TRBV20-1	-	TRBJ2-7	TRBD2	TGCAGTGTCAGTCTAGCGGGGGACTCCTACGAGCAGTACTTC	CSVSLAGDSYEQYF
TRBV7-2	many	TRBJ2-1	TRBD2	TGTGCCAGCAGCTTAGTAGGCGGGGGAGGGAATGAGCAGTTCTTC	CASSLVGGGGNEQFF
TRBV12-3/TRBV12-4	few	TRBJ2-7	TRBD1	TGTGCCAGCAGTGCGGACAGGGTAATCTACGAGCAGTACTTC	CASSADRVIYEQYF
TRBV6-1	-	TRBJ2-1	TRBD2	TGTGCCAGCAGTTCACGCGGGGGGGCCTCCTACAATGAGCAGTTCTTC	CASSSRGGASYNEQFF
TRBV12-3/TRBV12-4	-	TRBJ2-1	TRBD2	TGTGCCAGCAGCCCTAGCGGGAGTATCTACAATGAGCAGTTCTTC	CASSPSGSIYNEQFF